This T cell receptor beta chain stems from a study of cytomegalovirus exposure and HLA in healthy donors. The study, taken as a whole, reports: Some V segments (TRBV6-2 and TRBV6-3 among them) were excluded as indistinguishable. CMV antigen specificity was confirmed in vitro for three CMV-associated chains.

Amplification used 60 Vbeta primers and 13 Jbeta primers. The data were produced by immunoSEQ multiplex PCR, yet TCRdb's version contains in-frame clones alone and is incomplete. The repertoire consists of 150,000 to 200,000 clones, with approximately 70% occurring once and the leading ten covering around 2.3%. Trimming removed 2 bases from V and 2 bases from J, with 10 bases in between. CDR3 length: 14 amino acids. Germline CDR1 reads MNHNS; CDR2 reads SASEGT. Concerning this clone itself: Its antigen is undetermined.

Sequenced input: PBMCs. This TCR derives from a human donor in good health. This rearrangement joins TRBV6-1 to TRBJ2-7; D is unresolved. CDR3 protein: CASSEQSGPYEQYF. The CDR3 DNA sequence: TGTGCCAGCAGTGAACAGTCTGGGCCCTACGAGCAGTACTTC.